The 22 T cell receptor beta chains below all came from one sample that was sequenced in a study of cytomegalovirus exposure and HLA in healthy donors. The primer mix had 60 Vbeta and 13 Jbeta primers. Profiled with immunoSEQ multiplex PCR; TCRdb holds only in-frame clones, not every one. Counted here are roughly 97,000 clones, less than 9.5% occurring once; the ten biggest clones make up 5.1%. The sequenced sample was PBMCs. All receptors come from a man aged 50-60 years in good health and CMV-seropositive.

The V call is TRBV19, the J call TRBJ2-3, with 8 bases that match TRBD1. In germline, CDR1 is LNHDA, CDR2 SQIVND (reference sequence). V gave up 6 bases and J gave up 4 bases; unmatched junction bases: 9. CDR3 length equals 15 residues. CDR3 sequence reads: CASRPGQGWADTQYF. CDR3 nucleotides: TGTGCCAGTAGGCCAGGACAGGGATGGGCAGATACGCAGTATTTT. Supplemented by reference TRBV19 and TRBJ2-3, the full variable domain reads DGGITQSPKYLFRKEGQNVTLSCEQNLNHDAMYWYRQDPGQGLRLIYYSQIVNDFQKGDIAEGYSVSREKKESFPLTVTSAQKNPTAFYLCASRPGQGWADTQYFGPGTRLTVL.

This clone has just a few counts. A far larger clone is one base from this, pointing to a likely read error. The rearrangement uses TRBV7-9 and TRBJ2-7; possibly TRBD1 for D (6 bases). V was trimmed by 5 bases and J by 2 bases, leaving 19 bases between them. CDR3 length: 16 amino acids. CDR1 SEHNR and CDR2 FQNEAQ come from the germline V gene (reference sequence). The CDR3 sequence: CASSGGPYRDTYEQYF. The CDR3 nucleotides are TGTGCCAGCAGCGGGGGCCCGTACAGGGATACCTACGAGCAGTACTTC. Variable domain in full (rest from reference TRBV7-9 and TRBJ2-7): DTGVSQNPRHKITKRGQNVTFRCDPISEHNRLYWYRQTLGQGPEFLTYFQNEAQLEKSRLLSDRFSAERPKGSFSTLEIQRTEQGDSAMYLCASSGGPYRDTYEQYFGPGTRLTVT.

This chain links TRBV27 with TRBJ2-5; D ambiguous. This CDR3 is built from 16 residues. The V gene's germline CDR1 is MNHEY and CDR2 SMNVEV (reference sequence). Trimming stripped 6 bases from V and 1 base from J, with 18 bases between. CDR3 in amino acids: CASSPLYNSLQETQYF. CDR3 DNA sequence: TGTGCCAGCAGCCCACTTTATAACAGCCTCCAAGAGACCCAGTACTTC.

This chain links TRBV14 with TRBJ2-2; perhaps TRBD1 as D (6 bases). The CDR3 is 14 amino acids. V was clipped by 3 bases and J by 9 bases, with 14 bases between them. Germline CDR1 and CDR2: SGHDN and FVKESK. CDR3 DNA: TGTGCCAGCAGCCAGAATACAGGGATTCGGGAGCTGTTTTTT. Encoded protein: CASSQNTGIRELFF.

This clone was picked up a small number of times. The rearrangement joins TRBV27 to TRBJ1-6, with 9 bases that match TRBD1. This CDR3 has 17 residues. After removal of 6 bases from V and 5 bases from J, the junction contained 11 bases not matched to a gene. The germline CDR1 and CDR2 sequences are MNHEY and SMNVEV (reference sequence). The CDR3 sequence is CASRVGTGGVNNSPLHF. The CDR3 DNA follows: TGTGCCAGCAGGGTCGGTACAGGGGGCGTCAATAATTCACCCCTCCACTTT.

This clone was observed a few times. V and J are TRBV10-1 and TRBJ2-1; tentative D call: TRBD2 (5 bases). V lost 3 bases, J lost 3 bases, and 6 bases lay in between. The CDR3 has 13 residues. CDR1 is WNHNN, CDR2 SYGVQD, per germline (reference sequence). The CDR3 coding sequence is TGCGCCAGCAGTGATGACTACTACAATGAGCAGTTCTTC. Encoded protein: CASSDDYYNEQFF.

CDR3 loop: CASSLPGFVGQGHNEQFF. Here the CDR3 DNA reads TGCGCCAGCAGCTTGCCCGGCTTTGTGGGACAGGGCCACAATGAGCAGTTCTTC. The chain combines TRBV5-1 with TRBJ2-1; 9 positions agree with TRBD1. The CDR3 has 18 residues. V trimming: 1 base; J trimming: 5 bases; junction bases outside the gene matches: 13. CDR1 SGHRS and CDR2 YFSETQ come from the germline V gene.

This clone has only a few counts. CDR3 region: CAGADDSYEQYF. The CDR3 DNA is TGTGCCGGGGCGGACGACAGCTACGAGCAGTACTTC. This sequence joins TRBV18 and TRBJ2-7; D possibly corresponds to TRBD1 (5 bases). The CDR3 runs to 12 residues. The V gene lost 11 bases and the J gene lost 3 bases, with 14 bases spanning the gap. CDR1 is KGHSH, CDR2 LQKENI, per germline.

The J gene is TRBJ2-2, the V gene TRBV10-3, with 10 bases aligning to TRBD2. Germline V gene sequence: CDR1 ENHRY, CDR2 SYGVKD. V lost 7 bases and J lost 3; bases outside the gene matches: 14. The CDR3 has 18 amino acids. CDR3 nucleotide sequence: TGTGCCATCACAGGAAGCGGGAGGGCCGGTGGGGACACCGGGGAGCTGTTTTTT. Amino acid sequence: CAITGSGRAGGDTGELFF.

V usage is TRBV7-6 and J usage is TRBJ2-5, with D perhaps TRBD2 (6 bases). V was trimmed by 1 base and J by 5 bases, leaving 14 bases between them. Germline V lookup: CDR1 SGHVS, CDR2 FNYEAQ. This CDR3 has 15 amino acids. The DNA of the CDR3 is TGTGCCAGCAGCTTAGTGCGCGGGATGATCGAGACCCAGTACTTC. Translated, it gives CASSLVRGMIETQYF.

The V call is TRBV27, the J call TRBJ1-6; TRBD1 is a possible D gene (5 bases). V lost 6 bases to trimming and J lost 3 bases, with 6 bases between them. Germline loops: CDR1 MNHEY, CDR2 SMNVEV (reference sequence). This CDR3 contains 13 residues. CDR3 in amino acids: CASRTVYNSPLHF. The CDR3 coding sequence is TGTGCCAGCAGGACAGTCTATAATTCACCCCTCCACTTT.

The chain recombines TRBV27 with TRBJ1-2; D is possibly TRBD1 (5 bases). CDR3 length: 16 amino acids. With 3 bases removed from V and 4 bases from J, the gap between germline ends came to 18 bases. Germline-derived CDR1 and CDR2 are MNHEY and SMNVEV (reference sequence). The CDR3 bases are TGTGCCAGCAGTTTTGAGGACAACCCGAACCTCTATGGCTACACCTTC. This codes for CASSFEDNPNLYGYTF.

In nucleotides, the CDR3 is TGTGCCAGCAGCGCGCAACTCTCTGGGGCCAACGTCCTGACTTTC. This sequence encodes CASSAQLSGANVLTF. This rearrangement joins TRBV7-3 to TRBJ2-6; D is uncertain. Trimming stripped 5 bases from V and 0 bases from J, with 8 bases between. This CDR3 region has 15 residues. From germline, CDR1 is SGHTA and CDR2 FQGTGA.

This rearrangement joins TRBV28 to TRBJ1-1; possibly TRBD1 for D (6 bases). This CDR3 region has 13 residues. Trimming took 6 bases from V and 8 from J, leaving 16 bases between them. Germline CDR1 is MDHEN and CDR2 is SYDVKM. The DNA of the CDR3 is TGTGCCAGCAGGAGCTCAGGGGCGAGGGAAGCTTTCTTT. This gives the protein CASRSSGAREAFF.

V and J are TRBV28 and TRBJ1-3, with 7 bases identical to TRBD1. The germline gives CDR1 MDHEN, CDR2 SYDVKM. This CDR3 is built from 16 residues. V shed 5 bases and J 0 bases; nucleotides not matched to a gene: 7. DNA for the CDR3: TGTGCCAGCAGTCCCCCGGGACAGAACTCTGGAAACACCATATATTTT. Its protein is CASSPPGQNSGNTIYF. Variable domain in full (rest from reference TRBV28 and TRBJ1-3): DVKVTQSSRYLVKRTGEKVFLECVQDMDHENMFWYRQDPGLGLRLIYFSYDVKMKEKGDIPEGYSVSREKKERFSLILESASTNQTSMYLCASSPPGQNSGNTIYFGEGSWLTVV.

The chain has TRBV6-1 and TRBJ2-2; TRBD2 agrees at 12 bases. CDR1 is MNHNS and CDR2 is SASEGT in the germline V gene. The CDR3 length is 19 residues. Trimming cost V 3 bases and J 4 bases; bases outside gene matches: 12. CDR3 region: CASSDPSLAGGPGTGELFF. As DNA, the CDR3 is TGTGCCAGCAGTGACCCGTCGCTAGCGGGAGGGCCGGGCACCGGGGAGCTGTTTTTT.

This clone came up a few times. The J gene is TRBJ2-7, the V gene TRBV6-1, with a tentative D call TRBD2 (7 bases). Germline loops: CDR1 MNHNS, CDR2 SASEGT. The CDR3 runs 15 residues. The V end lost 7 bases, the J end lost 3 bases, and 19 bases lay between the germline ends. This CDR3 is CASTSAGAGNYEQYF. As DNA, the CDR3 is TGTGCCAGCACCTCGGCGGGGGCTGGTAACTACGAGCAGTACTTC.

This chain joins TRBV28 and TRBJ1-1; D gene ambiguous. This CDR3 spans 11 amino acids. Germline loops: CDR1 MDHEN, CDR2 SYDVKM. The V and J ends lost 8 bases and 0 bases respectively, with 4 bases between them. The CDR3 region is CASGVNTEAFF. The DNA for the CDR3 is TGTGCCAGCGGAGTGAACACTGAAGCTTTCTTT.

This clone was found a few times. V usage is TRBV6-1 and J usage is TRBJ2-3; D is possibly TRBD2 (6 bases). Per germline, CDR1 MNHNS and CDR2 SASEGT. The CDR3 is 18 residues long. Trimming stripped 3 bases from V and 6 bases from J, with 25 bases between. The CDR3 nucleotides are TGTGCCAGCAGTGACGCTCACGACGGACTATTTTCGGGGGATACGCAGTATTTT. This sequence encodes CASSDAHDGLFSGDTQYF.

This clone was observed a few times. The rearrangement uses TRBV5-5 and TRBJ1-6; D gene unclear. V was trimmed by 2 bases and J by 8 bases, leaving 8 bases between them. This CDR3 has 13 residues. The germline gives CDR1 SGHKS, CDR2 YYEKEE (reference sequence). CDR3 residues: CASSLSPHSPLHF. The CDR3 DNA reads TGTGCCAGCAGCTTATCCCCTCATTCACCCCTCCACTTT.

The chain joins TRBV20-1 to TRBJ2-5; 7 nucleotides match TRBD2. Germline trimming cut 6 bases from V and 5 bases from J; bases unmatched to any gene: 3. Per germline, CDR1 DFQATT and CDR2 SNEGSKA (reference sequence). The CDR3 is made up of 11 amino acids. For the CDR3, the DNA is TGCAGTGCCTGGGGGGGGGAGACCCAGTACTTC. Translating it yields CSAWGGETQYF.

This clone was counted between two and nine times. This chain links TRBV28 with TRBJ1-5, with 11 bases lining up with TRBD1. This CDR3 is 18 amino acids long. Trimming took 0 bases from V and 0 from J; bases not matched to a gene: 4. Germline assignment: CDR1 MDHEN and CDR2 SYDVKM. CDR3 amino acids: CASSLWGQGGYSNQPQHF. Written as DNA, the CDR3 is TGTGCCAGCAGTTTATGGGGACAGGGGGGGTATAGCAATCAGCCCCAGCATTTT.